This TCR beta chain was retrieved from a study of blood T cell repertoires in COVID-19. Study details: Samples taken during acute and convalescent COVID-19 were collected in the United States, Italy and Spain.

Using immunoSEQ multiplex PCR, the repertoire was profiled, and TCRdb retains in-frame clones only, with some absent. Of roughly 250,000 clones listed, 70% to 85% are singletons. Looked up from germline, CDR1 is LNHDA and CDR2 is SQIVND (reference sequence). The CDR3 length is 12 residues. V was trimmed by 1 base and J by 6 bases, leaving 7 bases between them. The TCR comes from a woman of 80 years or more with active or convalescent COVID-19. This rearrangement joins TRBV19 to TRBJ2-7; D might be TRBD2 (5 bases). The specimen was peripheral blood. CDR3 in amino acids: CASSIVGGEQYF. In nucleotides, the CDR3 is TGTGCCAGTAGTATAGTAGGAGGCGAGCAGTACTTC.